The 9 T cell receptor beta chains below all came from one sample that was sequenced in a study of shared clonotypes between healthy human individuals. Profiled with immunoSEQ multiplex PCR; TCRdb holds only in-frame clones, not every one. The sample lists roughly 330,000 clones, around 72% occurring once. The specimen sequenced was memory CD4+ T cells sorted from blood. Subset: CD45RA-negative fraction. The receptors come from a young man in good health.

The chain couples TRBV7-2 to TRBJ2-7; D is possibly TRBD2 (6 bases). Trimming cost V 1 base and J 6 bases, with 13 bases left between them. CDR3 size: 14 residues. The germline V gene has CDR1 SGHTA and CDR2 FQGNSA. CDR3 nucleotide sequence: TGTGCCAGCAGCTTAGGAGGACTATCTCGCGAGCAGTACTTC. Amino acid sequence: CASSLGGLSREQYF.

V gene TRBV11-3 combines with J gene TRBJ2-1; no clear D. Trimming stripped 5 bases from V and 7 bases from J, with 9 bases between. CDR1 and CDR2 (germline): SGHNT, YENEEA. This CDR3 contains 12 residues. CDR3 region: CASSIDTNEQFF. CDR3 sequence (DNA): TGTGCCAGCAGCATCGATACGAATGAGCAGTTCTTC.

V is TRBV14 and J is TRBJ1-2; perhaps TRBD1 as D (5 bases). The CDR3 totals 15 residues. From germline, CDR1 is SGHDN and CDR2 FVKESK. V was pared by 0 bases and J by 4 bases, with 12 bases between. Here the CDR3 reads CASSQDREQVYGYTF. The CDR3 bases are TGTGCCAGCAGCCAAGATCGGGAACAGGTCTATGGCTACACCTTC.

The chain employs TRBV18 and TRBJ2-4; tentatively, D is TRBD1 or TRBD2 (6 bases each). The CDR3 consists of 14 residues. Germline V CDR1 and CDR2: KGHSH, LQKENI. V lost 2 bases and J lost 7, with 12 bases in between. The CDR3 DNA is TGTGCCAGCTCACCATCGGGGGCTCGGAACATTCAGTACTTC. Translated: CASSPSGARNIQYF. Together with reference TRBV18 and TRBJ2-4, the CDR3 gives the full variable domain: NAGVMQNPRHLVRRRGQEARLRCSPMKGHSHVYWYRQLPEEGLKFMVYLQKENIIDESGMPKERFSAEFPKEGPSILRIQQVVRGDSAAYFCASSPSGARNIQYFGAGTRLSVL.

The chain couples TRBV18 to TRBJ2-7; a weak D match, TRBD2 (5 bases). Germline V gene data show CDR1 as KGHSH and CDR2 as LQKENI. Trimming removed 3 bases at V and 6 bases at J, with 9 bases between. This CDR3 comprises 12 residues. Here the CDR3 reads CASSPRAVEQYF. In DNA, the CDR3 is TGTGCCAGCTCACCGCGGGCCGTCGAGCAGTACTTC.

This clone has just a few counts. This chain uses TRBV7-9 with TRBJ2-7; 11 bases align to TRBD2. V dropped 5 bases and J dropped 1; count of bases not matched to a gene: 7. The CDR3 sequence is 16 residues long. Germline V gene sequence: CDR1 SEHNR, CDR2 FQNEAQ (reference sequence). CDR3 nucleotide sequence: TGTGCCAGCAGCGTCGGGACTAGCGGTCAGTCCTACGAGCAGTACTTC. Its translation: CASSVGTSGQSYEQYF.

The genes are TRBV30 and TRBJ1-1; the D is unclear. Trimming took 7 bases from V and 1 from J, leaving 7 bases between them. The CDR3 extends over 11 amino acids. Germline assignment: CDR1 GTSNPN and CDR2 SVGIG (reference sequence). This CDR3 reads CAFNRNTEAFF. In nucleotides, the CDR3 is TGTGCCTTTAACAGGAACACTGAAGCTTTCTTT.

The V gene is TRBV6-5, the J gene TRBJ2-2; no clear D. V lost 6 bases and J lost 6, with 11 bases in between. The CDR3 spans 13 residues. Germline lookup yields CDR1 MNHEY and CDR2 SVGAGI. The CDR3 DNA reads TGTGCCAGCAGGACCAGTTCGGCCGGGGAGCTGTTTTTT. It yields the protein CASRTSSAGELFF.

This chain links TRBV2 with TRBJ2-3; D perhaps matches TRBD1 (6 bases). Germline V lookup: CDR1 SNHLY, CDR2 FYNNEI. The CDR3 consists of 13 residues. V lost 4 bases to trimming and J lost 6 bases, with 11 bases between them. Here the CDR3 reads CASSVHRDDTQYF. DNA of the CDR3: TGTGCCAGCAGTGTGCACAGGGATGATACGCAGTATTTT.